This TCR beta chain is from a study of technical replicates of blood from a handful of donors. From germline, CDR1 is SGHNT and CDR2 YYREEE (reference sequence). Losses at the gene ends were 4 bases for V and 2 bases for J; bases not matched to a gene: 5. The CDR3 extends over 15 amino acids. The table came from immunoSEQ multiplex PCR; TCRdb's copy has only in-frame clones and leaves some out. This sample has approximately 76,000 clones, with over 75% found just once. The rearrangement joins TRBV5-4 to TRBJ1-2, with 10 bases aligning to TRBD1. The sequence derives from a human donor in good health. The sample was T cells isolated from PBMCs. As DNA, the CDR3 is TGTGCCAGCAGCCCTGGGACAGGGGCGAACTATGGCTACACCTTC. It specifies CASSPGTGANYGYTF.